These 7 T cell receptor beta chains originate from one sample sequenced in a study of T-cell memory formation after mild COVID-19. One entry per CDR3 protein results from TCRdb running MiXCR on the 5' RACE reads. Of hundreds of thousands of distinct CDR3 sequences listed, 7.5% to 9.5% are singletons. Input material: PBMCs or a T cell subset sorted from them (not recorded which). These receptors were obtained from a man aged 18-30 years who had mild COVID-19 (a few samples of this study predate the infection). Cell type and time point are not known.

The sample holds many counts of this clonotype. CDR3 region: CASSVTGANVLTF. The CDR3 DNA follows: TGCGCCAGCAGCGTCACTGGGGCCAACGTCCTGACTTTC. This rearrangement joins TRBV5-1 to TRBJ2-6; D gene ambiguous. Germline CDR1 and CDR2: SGHRS and YFSETQ. Between the trimmed V and J ends, which lost 4 bases and 2 bases, there was a span of 4 bases. The CDR3 loop spans 13 amino acids.

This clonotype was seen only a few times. As DNA, the CDR3 is TGCAGCGCCGGAGCGGGGACTAGCGGGGGGAGCTCCTACGAGCAGTACTTC. This translates into CSAGAGTSGGSSYEQYF. The genes are TRBV29-1 and TRBJ2-7, with 15 bases matching TRBD2. This CDR3 contains 17 residues. With 7 bases clipped from V and 0 bases from J, the junction kept 10 bases outside the gene matches. From germline, CDR1 is SQVTM and CDR2 ANQGSEA.

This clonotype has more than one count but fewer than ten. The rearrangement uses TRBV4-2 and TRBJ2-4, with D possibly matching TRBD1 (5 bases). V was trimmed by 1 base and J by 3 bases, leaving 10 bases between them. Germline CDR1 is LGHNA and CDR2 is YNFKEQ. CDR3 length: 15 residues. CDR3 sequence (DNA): TGTGCCAGCAGCCAAGGTTTGCAGGGCAAAAACATTCAGTACTTC. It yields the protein CASSQGLQGKNIQYF.

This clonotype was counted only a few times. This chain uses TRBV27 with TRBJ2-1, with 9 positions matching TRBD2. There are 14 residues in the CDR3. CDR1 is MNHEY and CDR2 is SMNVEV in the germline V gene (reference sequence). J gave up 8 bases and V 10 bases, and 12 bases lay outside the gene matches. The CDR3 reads CATLGSGGLDEQFF. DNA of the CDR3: TGTGCCACCTTGGGTAGCGGGGGCTTGGATGAGCAGTTCTTC.

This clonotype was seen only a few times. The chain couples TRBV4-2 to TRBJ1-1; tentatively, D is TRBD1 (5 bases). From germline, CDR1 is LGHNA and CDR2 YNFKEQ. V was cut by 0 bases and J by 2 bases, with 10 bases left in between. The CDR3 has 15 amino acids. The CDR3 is CASSQEGAVNTEAFF. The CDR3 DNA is TGTGCCAGCAGCCAAGAAGGGGCAGTAAACACTGAAGCTTTCTTT.

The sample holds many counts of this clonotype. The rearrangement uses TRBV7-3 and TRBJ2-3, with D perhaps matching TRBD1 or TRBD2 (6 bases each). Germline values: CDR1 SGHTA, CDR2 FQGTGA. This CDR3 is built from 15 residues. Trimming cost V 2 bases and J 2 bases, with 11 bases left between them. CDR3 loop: CASSLSGALTDTQYF. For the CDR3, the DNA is TGTGCCAGCAGCTTATCGGGGGCCCTCACAGATACGCAGTATTTT. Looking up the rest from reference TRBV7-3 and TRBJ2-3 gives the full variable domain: GAGVSQTPSNKVTEKGKYVELRCDPISGHTALYWYRQSLGQGPEFLIYFQGTGAADDSGLPNDRFFAVRPEGSVSTLKIQRTERGDSAVYLCASSLSGALTDTQYFGPGTRLTVL.

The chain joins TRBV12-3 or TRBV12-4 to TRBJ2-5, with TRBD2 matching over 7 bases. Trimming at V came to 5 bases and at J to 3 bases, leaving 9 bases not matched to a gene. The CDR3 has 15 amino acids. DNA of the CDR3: TGTGCCAGCAGTGCAAGACCGGGGGGAGAAGAGACCCAGTACTTC. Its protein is CASSARPGGEETQYF.